These 9 T cell receptor beta chains share one sample of origin, sequenced in a study of response to subunit inactivated influenza vaccine. Each CDR3 protein is one row after TCRdb ran MiXCR on the RT-PCR reads. The data show about 780,000 distinct CDR3 sequences, approximately 17% seen once. This specimen was PBMCs from blood, taken more than 4 days after vaccination. Receptors were obtained from a man aged 45-65 years who received an inactivated influenza vaccine.

The rearrangement joins TRBV11-2 to TRBJ2-1, with 11 bases fitting TRBD1. The germline V gene has CDR1 SGHAT and CDR2 FQNNGV. This CDR3 has 16 residues. The trim removed 2 bases at V and 8 bases at J, leaving 8 bases unmatched. CDR3 amino acids: CASSLYRTGGEDEQFF. The DNA of the CDR3 is TGTGCCAGCAGCTTATATAGGACAGGGGGCGAAGATGAGCAGTTCTTC. Looking up the rest from reference TRBV11-2 and TRBJ2-1 gives the full variable domain: EAGVAQSPRYKIIEKRQSVAFWCNPISGHATLYWYQQILGQGPKLLIQFQNNGVVDDSQLPKDRFSAERLKGVDSTLKIQPAKLEDSAVYLCASSLYRTGGEDEQFFGPGTRLTVL.

In this sample, this clonotype turned up a few times. V and J are TRBV6-6 and TRBJ1-2; 8 bases align to TRBD1. With 6 bases clipped from V and 7 bases from J, the junction kept 4 bases outside the gene matches. Looked up from germline, CDR1 is MNHNY and CDR2 is SVGAGI (reference sequence). The CDR3 consists of 12 residues. Here the CDR3 reads CASSHGQGGYTF. CDR3 bases: TGTGCCAGCAGCCACGGACAGGGTGGCTACACCTTC.

The chain links TRBV7-8 to TRBJ1-4; 7 positions match TRBD1. CDR3 length equals 16 residues. Germline lookup yields CDR1 SGHVS and CDR2 FQNEAQ. The J segment lost 4 bases and the V segment lost 5 bases, leaving 10 bases of the junction unmatched. The CDR3 protein is CASSQGRGTSNEKLFF. The CDR3 nucleotides are TGTGCCAGCAGCCAAGGCAGGGGGACGAGTAATGAAAAACTGTTTTTT. Supplemented by reference TRBV7-8 and TRBJ1-4, the full variable domain reads GAGVSQSPRYKVAKRGQDVALRCDPISGHVSLFWYQQALGQGPEFLTYFQNEAQLDKSGLPSDRFFAERPEGSVSTLKIQRTQQEDSAVYLCASSQGRGTSNEKLFFGSGTQLSVL.

The count of this clonotype is one. The CDR3 here is CSARSTTGRGRDEQFF. CDR3 nucleotide sequence: TGCAGTGCTAGATCGACCACTGGGAGGGGTCGGGATGAGCAGTTCTTC. This chain joins TRBV20-1 and TRBJ2-1; 7 positions agree with TRBD2. The junction had 15 bases not matched to a gene; V was cut back by 2 bases and J by 8 bases. The CDR3 sequence is 16 residues long. The germline CDR1 and CDR2 sequences are DFQATT and SNEGSKA (reference sequence).

This clonotype was counted at least ten times. This chain uses TRBV29-1 with TRBJ2-1, with 9 nucleotides matching TRBD1. Trimming cost V 6 bases and J 0 bases; bases outside gene matches: 6. The germline CDR1 and CDR2 sequences are SQVTM and ANQGSEA. This CDR3 contains 15 residues. The CDR3 nucleotides read TGCAGCGTCGCCGGGACAGGGAGCTCCTACAATGAGCAGTTCTTC. It specifies CSVAGTGSSYNEQFF.

This chain connects TRBV28 to TRBJ2-7, with D perhaps matching TRBD1 (6 bases). Germline-derived CDR1 and CDR2 are MDHEN and SYDVKM. The CDR3 is 14 amino acids. Trimming cost V 8 bases and J 1 base, with 15 bases left between them. CDR3 sequence: CASRSPGTSYEQYF. In DNA, the CDR3 is TGTGCCAGCCGATCCCCCGGGACATCCTACGAGCAGTACTTC.

The chain joins TRBV4-2 to TRBJ1-2; TRBD1 aligns across 8 bases. Germline loops: CDR1 LGHNA, CDR2 YNFKEQ. This CDR3 has 15 residues. With V trimmed by 0 bases and J by 6 bases, 6 bases remained unmatched. The CDR3 region is CASSQDWTGWNGYTF. CDR3 coding DNA: TGTGCCAGCAGCCAAGACTGGACAGGGTGGAATGGCTACACCTTC.

The CDR3 DNA reads TGTGCCACCAGTCGGGACAGGGGGAACAATGAGCAGTTCTTC. Translated: CATSRDRGNNEQFF. The V and J genes are TRBV15 and TRBJ2-1, with TRBD1 matching over 11 bases. The CDR3 extends over 14 amino acids. Germline loops: CDR1 LNHNV, CDR2 YYDKDF (reference sequence). V was clipped by 6 bases and J by 5 bases; unmatched bases: 3.

This chain joins TRBV6-5 and TRBJ1-5; D is unclear. Looked up from germline, CDR1 is MNHEY and CDR2 is SVGAGI. V lost 4 bases and J lost 0, with 7 bases in between. The length of the CDR3 is 14 residues. The CDR3 loop is CASSSSDSNQPQHF. CDR3 coding DNA: TGTGCCAGCAGTTCCTCAGATAGCAATCAGCCCCAGCATTTT.